Sequencing of this T cell receptor beta chain was carried out in a study of PD-1 blockade in mismatch repair-deficient tumors. Across the study: Enrolled about 2013-2016, patients had progressing, pretreated mismatch repair-deficient cancers of 12 to 13 types.

Measured with immunoSEQ multiplex PCR; TCRdb has only the in-frame clones, and not every one. Of some 85,000 clones in the sample, approximately 78% were seen once. With respect to this clone: Antigen: not known.

Study conclusions and caveats: Tumor-resident clones, often absent from pretreatment blood, expanded after pembrolizumab and then contracted.

TCR sequencing covered a few patients who responded to pembrolizumab. This sequence originates from an adult with mismatch repair-deficient cancer. The material sequenced was peripheral blood, taken 44 weeks after starting pembrolizumab.

CDR3 in amino acids: CASSLLGLMNTEAFF. In DNA form, the CDR3 reads TGTGCCAGCAGTCTCCTGGGACTCATGAACACTGAAGCTTTCTTT. V usage is TRBV6-5 and J usage is TRBJ1-1; D may be TRBD1 (5 bases). Trimming pared 5 bases from V and 0 bases from J, leaving 13 bases between. Germline V gives CDR1 MNHEY, CDR2 SVGAGI. The CDR3 has 15 amino acids.